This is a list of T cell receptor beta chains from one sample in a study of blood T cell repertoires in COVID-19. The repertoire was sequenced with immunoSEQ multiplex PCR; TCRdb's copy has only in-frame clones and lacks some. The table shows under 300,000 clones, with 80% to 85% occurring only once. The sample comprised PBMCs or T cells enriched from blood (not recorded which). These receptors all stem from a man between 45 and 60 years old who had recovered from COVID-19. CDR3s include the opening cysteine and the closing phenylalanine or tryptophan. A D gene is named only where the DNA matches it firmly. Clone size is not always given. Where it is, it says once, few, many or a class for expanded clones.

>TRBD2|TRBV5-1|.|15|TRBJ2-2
CASSTGTSGGGELFF
TGCGCCAGCAGCACCGGGACTAGCGGGGGCGGGGAGCTGTTTTTT
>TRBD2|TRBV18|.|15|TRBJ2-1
CASSHSGGAPNEQFF
TGTGCCAGCTCGCACAGCGGGGGGGCTCCCAATGAGCAGTTCTTC
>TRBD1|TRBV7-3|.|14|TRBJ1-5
CASSLTKDRGSQHF
TGTGCCAGCAGCTTAACAAAGGACAGGGGATCCCAGCATTTT
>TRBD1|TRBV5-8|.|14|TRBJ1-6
CASSYTGGGSPLHF
TGTGCCAGCAGCTATACAGGGGGCGGTTCACCCCTCCACTTT
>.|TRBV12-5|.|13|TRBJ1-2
CASGLAQGYGYTF
TGTGCTAGTGGTTTGGCGCAGGGGTATGGCTACACCTTC
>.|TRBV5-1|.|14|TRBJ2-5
CASSLPGSGETQYF
TGCGCCAGCAGCTTGCCCGGGAGCGGGGAGACCCAGTACTTC
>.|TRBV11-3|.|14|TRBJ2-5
CASSLNRGQETQYF
TGTGCCAGCAGCTTAAATCGGGGCCAAGAGACCCAGTACTTC
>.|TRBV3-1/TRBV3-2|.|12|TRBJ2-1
CASSRTGVEQFF
TGTGCCAGCAGCCGGACGGGGGTTGAGCAGTTCTTC
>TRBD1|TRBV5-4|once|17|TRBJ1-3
CASSFVPTGGRGNTIYF
TGTGCCAGCAGCTTCGTCCCAACAGGGGGCAGGGGAAACACCATATATTTT
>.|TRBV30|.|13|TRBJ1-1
CAWSQGLNTEAFF
TGTGCCTGGAGTCAGGGGCTGAACACTGAAGCTTTCTTT
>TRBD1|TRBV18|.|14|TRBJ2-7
CASSPQQGGYEQYF
TGTGCCAGCTCACCCCAACAGGGGGGATACGAGCAGTACTTC
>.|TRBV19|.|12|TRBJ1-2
CASSGGPYGYTF
TGTGCCAGTAGTGGAGGGCCCTATGGCTACACCTTC
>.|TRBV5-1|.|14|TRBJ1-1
CASRVTDLNTEAFF
TGCGCCAGCAGGGTTACAGACCTGAACACTGAAGCTTTCTTT
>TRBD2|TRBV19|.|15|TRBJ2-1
CASSMGGTSYNEQFF
TGTGCCAGTAGTATGGGAGGGACCTCCTACAATGAGCAGTTCTTC
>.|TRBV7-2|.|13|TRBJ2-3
CASSLEGGAAEYF
TGTGCCAGCAGCTTAGAAGGGGGGGCCGCGGAGTATTTT
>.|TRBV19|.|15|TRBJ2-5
CASTKVGGSQETQYF
TGTGCCAGTACCAAAGTGGGGGGTTCCCAAGAGACCCAGTACTTC
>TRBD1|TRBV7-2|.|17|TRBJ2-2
CASSISLGQGATGELFF
TGTGCCAGCAGCATATCCCTTGGACAGGGGGCAACCGGGGAGCTGTTTTTT
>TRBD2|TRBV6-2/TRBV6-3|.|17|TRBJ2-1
CASSSHLAGVPYNEQFF
TGTGCCAGCAGTTCACATCTAGCGGGAGTTCCATACAATGAGCAGTTCTTC
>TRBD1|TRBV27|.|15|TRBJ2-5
CASSASGTGQETQYF
TGTGCCAGCAGCGCGTCCGGGACAGGGCAAGAGACCCAGTACTTC
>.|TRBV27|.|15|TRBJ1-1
CASRTRDYVNTEAFF
TGTGCCAGTCGGACCAGGGACTATGTGAACACTGAAGCTTTCTTT